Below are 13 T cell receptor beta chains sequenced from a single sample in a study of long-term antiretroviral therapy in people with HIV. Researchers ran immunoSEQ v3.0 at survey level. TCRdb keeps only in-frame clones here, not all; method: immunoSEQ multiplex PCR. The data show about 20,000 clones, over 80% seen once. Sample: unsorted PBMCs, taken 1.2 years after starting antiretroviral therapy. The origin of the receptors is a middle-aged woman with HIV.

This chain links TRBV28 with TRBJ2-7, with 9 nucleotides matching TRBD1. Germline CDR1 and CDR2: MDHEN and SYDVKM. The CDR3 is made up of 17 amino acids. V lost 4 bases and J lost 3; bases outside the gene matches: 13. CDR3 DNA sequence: TGTGCCAGCAGTTCCCCCAAGACAGGGGGTATGTTCTACGAGCAGTACTTC. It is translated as CASSSPKTGGMFYEQYF.

CDR3 residues: CASSPQWGYTDTQYF. The CDR3 coding sequence is TGTGCCAGCAGCCCCCAGTGGGGTTACACAGATACGCAGTATTTT. V is TRBV6-5 and J is TRBJ2-3; D unclear. In germline, CDR1 is MNHEY, CDR2 SVGAGI. V shed 6 bases and J shed 2 bases, with 15 bases lying between them. The CDR3 loop spans 15 amino acids.

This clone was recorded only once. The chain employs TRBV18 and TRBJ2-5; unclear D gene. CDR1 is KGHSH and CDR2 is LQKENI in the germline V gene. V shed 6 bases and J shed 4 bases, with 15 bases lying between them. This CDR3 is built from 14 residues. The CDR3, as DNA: TGTGCCAGCTCTGGTAGAGATTTACTAGAGACCCAGTACTTC. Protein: CASSGRDLLETQYF.

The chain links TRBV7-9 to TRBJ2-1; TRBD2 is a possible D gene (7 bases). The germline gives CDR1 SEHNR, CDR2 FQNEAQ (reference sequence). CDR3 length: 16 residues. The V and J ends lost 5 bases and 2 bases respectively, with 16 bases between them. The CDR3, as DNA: TGTGCCAGCAGCGCTCGGGGGGCGGCTACCTACAATGAGCAGTTCTTC. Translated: CASSARGAATYNEQFF.

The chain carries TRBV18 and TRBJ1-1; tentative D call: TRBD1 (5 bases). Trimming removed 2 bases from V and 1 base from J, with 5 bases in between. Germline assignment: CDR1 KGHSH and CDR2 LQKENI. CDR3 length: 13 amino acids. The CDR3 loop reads CASSPGGNTEAFF. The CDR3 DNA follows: TGTGCCAGCTCACCAGGGGGGAACACTGAAGCTTTCTTT.

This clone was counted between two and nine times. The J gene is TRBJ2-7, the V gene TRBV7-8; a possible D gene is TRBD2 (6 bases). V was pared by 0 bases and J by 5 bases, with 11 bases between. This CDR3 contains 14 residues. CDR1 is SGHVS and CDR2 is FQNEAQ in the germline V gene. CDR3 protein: CASSLAAGIDEQYF. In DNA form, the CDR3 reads TGTGCCAGCAGCTTAGCGGCGGGAATCGACGAGCAGTACTTC.

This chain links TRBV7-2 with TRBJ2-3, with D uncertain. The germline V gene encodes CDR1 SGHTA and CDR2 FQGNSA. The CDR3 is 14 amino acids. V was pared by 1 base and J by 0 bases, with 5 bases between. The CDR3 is CASSLVGSTDTQYF. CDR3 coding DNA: TGTGCCAGCAGCTTAGTAGGCAGCACAGATACGCAGTATTTT.

Written as DNA, the CDR3 is TGCGCCAGCAGCTTCGAATTCTACAATGAGCAGTTCTTC. It encodes CASSFEFYNEQFF. The genes are TRBV5-1 and TRBJ2-1; D not certain. With 2 bases removed from V and 3 bases from J, the gap between germline ends came to 6 bases. Germline assignment: CDR1 SGHRS and CDR2 YFSETQ. The CDR3 contains 13 residues.

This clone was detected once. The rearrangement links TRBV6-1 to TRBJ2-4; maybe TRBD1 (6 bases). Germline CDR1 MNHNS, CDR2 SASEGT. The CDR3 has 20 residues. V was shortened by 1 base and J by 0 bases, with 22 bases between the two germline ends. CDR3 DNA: TGTGCCAGCAGTGAAGGAGGATCGGCTTGGACAGCTACAGCCAAAAACATTCAGTACTTC. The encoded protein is CASSEGGSAWTATAKNIQYF.

CDR3 residues: CASSHGQVGGYGYTF. The CDR3 DNA follows: TGTGCCAGCAGCCACGGACAGGTCGGGGGCTATGGCTACACCTTC. The V call is TRBV7-8, the J call TRBJ1-2; 7 positions match TRBD1. Per germline, CDR1 SGHVS and CDR2 FQNEAQ. This CDR3 has 15 amino acids. V trimming: 5 bases; J trimming: 4 bases; junction bases outside the gene matches: 10.

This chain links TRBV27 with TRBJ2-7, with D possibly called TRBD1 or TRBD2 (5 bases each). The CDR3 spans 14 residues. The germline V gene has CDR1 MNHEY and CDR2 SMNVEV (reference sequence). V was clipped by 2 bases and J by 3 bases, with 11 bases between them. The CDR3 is CASSLGPGLYEQYF. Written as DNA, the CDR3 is TGTGCCAGCAGTTTAGGTCCGGGGCTCTACGAGCAGTACTTC.

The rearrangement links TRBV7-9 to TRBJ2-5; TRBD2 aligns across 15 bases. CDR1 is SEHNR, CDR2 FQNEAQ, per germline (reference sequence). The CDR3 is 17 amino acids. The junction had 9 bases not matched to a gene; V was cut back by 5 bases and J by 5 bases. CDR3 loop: CASSLGLAGGGGETQYF. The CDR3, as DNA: TGTGCCAGCAGCCTGGGACTAGCGGGAGGAGGAGGTGAGACCCAGTACTTC.

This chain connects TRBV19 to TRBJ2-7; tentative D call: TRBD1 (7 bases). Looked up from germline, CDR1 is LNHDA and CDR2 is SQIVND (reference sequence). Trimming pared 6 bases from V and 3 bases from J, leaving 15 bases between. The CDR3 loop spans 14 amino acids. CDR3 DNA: TGTGCCAGTAGCTCGGCAGGGGGAGGCTACGAGCAGTACTTC. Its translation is CASSSAGGGYEQYF.